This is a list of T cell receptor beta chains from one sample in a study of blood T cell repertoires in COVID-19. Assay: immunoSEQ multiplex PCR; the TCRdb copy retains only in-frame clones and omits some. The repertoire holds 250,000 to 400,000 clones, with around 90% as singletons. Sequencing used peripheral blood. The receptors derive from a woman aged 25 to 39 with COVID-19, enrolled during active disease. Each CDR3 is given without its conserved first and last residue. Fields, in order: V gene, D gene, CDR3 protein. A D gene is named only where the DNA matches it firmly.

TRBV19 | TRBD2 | ASSPPHPGLADNEQF
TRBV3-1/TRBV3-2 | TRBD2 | ASSQGLAGTSTDTQY
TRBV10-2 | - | ASSEFARRETQY
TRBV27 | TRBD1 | ASSSPGQGVNTIY
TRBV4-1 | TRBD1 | ASSQPRQGRNSPLH
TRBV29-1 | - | SVEEEGQGIFSGNTIY
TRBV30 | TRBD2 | AFSGPSTDTQY
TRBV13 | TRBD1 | ASSTQTGELNSPLH
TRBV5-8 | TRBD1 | ASSLVVTGGASGYT
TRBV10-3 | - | AIRGFEGTEAF
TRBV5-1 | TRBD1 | ASSPGQSNQPQH
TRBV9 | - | ASSVTGSANYGYT
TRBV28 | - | ASSFPGWYEQY
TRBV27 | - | ASSLSSPPYNEQF
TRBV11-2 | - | ASSFRFGTDNSPLH
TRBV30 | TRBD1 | AWSKLPGGAGTEAF
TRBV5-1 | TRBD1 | ASSIAGGDTGELF